The T cell receptor (beta chain) under discussion was sequenced for a study of blood T cell repertoires in COVID-19. Looking at the study overall: Both acute and convalescent COVID-19 samples were obtained from the United States, Italy and Spain. The cDNA or gDNA used as material had been derived from T cells, B-cell-depleted T cells, or PBMCs.

This CDR3 region has 12 residues. Trimming took 8 bases from V and 8 from J; bases not matched to a gene: 4. Per the original data handling: Researchers report that nucleated cell counts were estimated from reference gene primer amplification. Repertoires were generated with immunoSEQ multiplex PCR, while TCRdb's copy carries only in-frame clones and drops some. D and trimming were read from the DNA, whereas the V and J calls and clone size are those reported in that table. The data show 290,000 or so clones, with 65% to 90% seen just once and approximately 5% held by the top ten. The sequence came from a man aged 50 to 59 with active or convalescent COVID-19. The V gene is TRBV12-3 or TRBV12-4, the J gene TRBJ2-1, with 9 bases lining up with TRBD1. Sequencing was performed on peripheral blood. CDR3 amino acids: CASGTGGDEQFF. CDR3 sequence (DNA): TGTGCCAGCGGAACAGGGGGCGATGAGCAGTTCTTC.